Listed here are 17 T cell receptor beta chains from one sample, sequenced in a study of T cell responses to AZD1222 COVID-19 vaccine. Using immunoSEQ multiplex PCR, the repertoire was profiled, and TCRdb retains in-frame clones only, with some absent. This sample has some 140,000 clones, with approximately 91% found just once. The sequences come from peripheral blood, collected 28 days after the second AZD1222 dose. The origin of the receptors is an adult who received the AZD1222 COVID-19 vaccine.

The CDR3 spells CASSRDRAGREKLFF. The CDR3 bases are TGTGCCAGCAGTCGGGACAGGGCCGGTAGGGAAAAACTGTTTTTT. This chain uses TRBV27 with TRBJ1-4; 9 nucleotides match TRBD1. This CDR3 contains 15 residues. The V gene end was trimmed by 5 bases and the J gene end by 8 bases; junction bases not matched to a gene: 9. Germline V CDR1 and CDR2: MNHEY, SMNVEV (reference sequence). The variable domain in full, completed from reference TRBV27 and TRBJ1-4, reads EAQVTQNPRYLITVTGKKLTVTCSQNMNHEYMSWYRQDPGLGLRQIYYSMNVEVTDKGDVPEGYKVSRKEKRNFPLILESPSPNQTSLYFCASSRDRAGREKLFFGSGTQLSVL.

The CDR3 region is CASSDYGYEKLFF. For the CDR3, the DNA is TGCGCCAGCAGTGACTATGGGTATGAAAAACTGTTTTTT. The rearrangement uses TRBV10-2 and TRBJ1-4; D is undetermined. The CDR3 runs to 13 residues. Trimming took off 3 bases at V and 6 bases at J, with 8 bases between the two ends. In germline, CDR1 is WSHSY, CDR2 SAAADI.

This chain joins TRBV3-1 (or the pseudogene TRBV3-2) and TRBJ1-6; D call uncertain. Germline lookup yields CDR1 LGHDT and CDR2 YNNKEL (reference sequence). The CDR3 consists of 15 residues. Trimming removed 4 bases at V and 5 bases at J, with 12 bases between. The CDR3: CASSPLQNHNSPLHF. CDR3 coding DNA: TGTGCCAGCAGCCCGCTACAAAATCATAATTCACCCCTCCACTTT.

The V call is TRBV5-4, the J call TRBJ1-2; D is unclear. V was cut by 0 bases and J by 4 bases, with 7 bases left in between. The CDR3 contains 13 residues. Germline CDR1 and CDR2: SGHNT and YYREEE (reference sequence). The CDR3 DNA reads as TGTGCCAGCAGCTTGGAGAGCTTCTATGGCTACACCTTC. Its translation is CASSLESFYGYTF.

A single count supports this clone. The DNA of the CDR3 is TGTGCCAGCAGTCCACAGGGGGTGAACACTGAAGCTTTCTTT. It is translated as CASSPQGVNTEAFF. The chain links TRBV6-5 to TRBJ1-1; TRBD1 agrees at 8 bases. The V and J ends lost 5 bases and 0 bases, in that order; junction bases with no gene match: 2. Germline-derived CDR1 and CDR2 are MNHEY and SVGAGI. This CDR3 region has 14 residues.

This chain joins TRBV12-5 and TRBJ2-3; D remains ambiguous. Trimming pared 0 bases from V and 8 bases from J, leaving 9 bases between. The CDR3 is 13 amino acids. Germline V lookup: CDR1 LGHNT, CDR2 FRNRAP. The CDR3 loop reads CASGLVPQSTQYF. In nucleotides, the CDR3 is TGTGCTAGTGGTTTGGTCCCCCAATCTACGCAGTATTTT.

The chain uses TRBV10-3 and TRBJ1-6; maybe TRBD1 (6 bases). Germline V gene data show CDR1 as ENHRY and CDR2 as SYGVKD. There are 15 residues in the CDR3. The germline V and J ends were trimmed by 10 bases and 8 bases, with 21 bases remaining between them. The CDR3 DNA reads TGTGCCAGCGACCCTAGGGGGGTAGGAGATTCACCCCTCCACTTT. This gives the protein CASDPRGVGDSPLHF.

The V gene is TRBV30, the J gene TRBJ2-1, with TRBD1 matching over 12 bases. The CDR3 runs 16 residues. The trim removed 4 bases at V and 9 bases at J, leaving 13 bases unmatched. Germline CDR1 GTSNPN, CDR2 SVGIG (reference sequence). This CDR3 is CAWTGLPGTGGGEQFF. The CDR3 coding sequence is TGTGCCTGGACCGGACTACCGGGGACAGGGGGCGGTGAGCAGTTCTTC.

This CDR3 reads CASSLEVGYRTEAFF. In DNA, the CDR3 is TGCGCCAGCAGCTTGGAGGTCGGTTATCGGACTGAAGCTTTCTTT. The chain joins TRBV5-1 to TRBJ1-1; D unclear. Trimming stripped 0 bases from V and 5 bases from J, with 14 bases between. The length of the CDR3 is 15 residues. Germline loops: CDR1 SGHRS, CDR2 YFSETQ. The full variable domain, completed using reference TRBV5-1 and TRBJ1-1, is KAGVTQTPRYLIKTRGQQVTLSCSPISGHRSVSWYQQTPGQGLQFLFEYFSETQRNKGNFPGRFSGRQFSNSRSEMNVSTLELGDSALYLCASSLEVGYRTEAFFGQGTRLTVV.

CDR3 nucleotides: TGTGCCAGCAGTTTCGGGGGGGCTGGCACCGGGGAGCTGTTTTTT. This gives the protein CASSFGGAGTGELFF. The J gene is TRBJ2-2, the V gene TRBV28, with TRBD2 matching over 8 bases. CDR1 is MDHEN, CDR2 SYDVKM, per germline. There are 15 residues in the CDR3. The junction had 4 bases not matched to a gene; V was cut back by 3 bases and J by 4 bases.

The CDR3: CASSPDRDIPNEQFF. DNA of the CDR3: TGCGCCAGCAGCCCGGACCGGGACATCCCCAATGAGCAGTTCTTC. The chain recombines TRBV5-1 with TRBJ2-1, with D perhaps TRBD1 (6 bases). V was pared by 4 bases and J by 6 bases, with 17 bases between. CDR3 length: 15 amino acids. Germline values: CDR1 SGHRS, CDR2 YFSETQ.

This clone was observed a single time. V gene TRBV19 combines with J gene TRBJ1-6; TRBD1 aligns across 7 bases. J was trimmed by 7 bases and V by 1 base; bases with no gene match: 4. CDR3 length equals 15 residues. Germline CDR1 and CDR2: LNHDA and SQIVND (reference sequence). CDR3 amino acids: CASSIADRKNSPLHF. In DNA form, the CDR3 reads TGTGCCAGTAGTATAGCGGACAGGAAAAATTCACCCCTCCACTTT.

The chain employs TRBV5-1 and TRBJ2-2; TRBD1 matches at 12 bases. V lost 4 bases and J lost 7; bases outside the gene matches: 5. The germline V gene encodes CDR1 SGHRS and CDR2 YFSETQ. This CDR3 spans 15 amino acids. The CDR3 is CASSLGTGGIGELFF. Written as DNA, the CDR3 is TGCGCCAGCAGCCTAGGGACAGGGGGCATCGGGGAGCTGTTTTTT.

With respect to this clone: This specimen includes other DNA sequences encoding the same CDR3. The CDR3 loop is CASRGGSNQPQHF. CDR3 nucleotides: TGTGCCAGCAGAGGGGGAAGCAATCAGCCCCAGCATTTT. The chain couples TRBV28 to TRBJ1-5; TRBD1 is a possible D gene (6 bases). Between the trimmed V and J ends, which lost 6 bases and 1 base, there was a span of 7 bases. The CDR3 totals 13 residues. Germline values: CDR1 MDHEN, CDR2 SYDVKM.

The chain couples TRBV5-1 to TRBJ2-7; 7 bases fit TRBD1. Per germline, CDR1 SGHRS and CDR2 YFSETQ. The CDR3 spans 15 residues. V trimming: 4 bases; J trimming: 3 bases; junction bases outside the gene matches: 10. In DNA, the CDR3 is TGCGCCAGCAGCGCGGCCGGGACAGCTTACTACGAGCAGTACTTC. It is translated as CASSAAGTAYYEQYF. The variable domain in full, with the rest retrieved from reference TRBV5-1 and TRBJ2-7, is KAGVTQTPRYLIKTRGQQVTLSCSPISGHRSVSWYQQTPGQGLQFLFEYFSETQRNKGNFPGRFSGRQFSNSRSEMNVSTLELGDSALYLCASSAAGTAYYEQYFGPGTRLTVT.

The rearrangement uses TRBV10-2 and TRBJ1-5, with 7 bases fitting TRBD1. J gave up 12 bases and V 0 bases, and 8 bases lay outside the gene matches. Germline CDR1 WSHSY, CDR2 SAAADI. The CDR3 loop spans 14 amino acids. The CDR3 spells CASSESRQTGLQHF. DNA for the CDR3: TGCGCCAGCAGTGAGTCCCGCCAGACAGGGCTCCAGCATTTT.

The chain's CDR3 is CASGSGRTTEQYF. The CDR3 nucleotides are TGTGCCAGCGGCAGCGGACGCACTACGGAGCAGTACTTC. This chain uses TRBV7-8 with TRBJ2-7; weak D call: TRBD2 (5 bases). V lost 8 bases, J lost 7 bases, and 18 bases lay in between. Per the germline V gene, CDR1 is SGHVS and CDR2 is FQNEAQ. The CDR3 is 13 amino acids.